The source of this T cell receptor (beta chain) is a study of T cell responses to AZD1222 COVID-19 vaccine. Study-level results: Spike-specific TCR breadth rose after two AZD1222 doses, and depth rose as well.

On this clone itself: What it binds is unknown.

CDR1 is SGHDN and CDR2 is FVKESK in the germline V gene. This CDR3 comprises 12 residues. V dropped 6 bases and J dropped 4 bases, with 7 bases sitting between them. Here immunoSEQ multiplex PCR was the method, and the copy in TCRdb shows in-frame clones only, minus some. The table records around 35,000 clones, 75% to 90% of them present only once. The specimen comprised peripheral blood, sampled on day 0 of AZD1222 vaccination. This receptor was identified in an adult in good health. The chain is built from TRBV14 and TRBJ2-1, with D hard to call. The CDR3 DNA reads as TGTGCCAGCAGTCTTACATACAATGAGCAGTTCTTC. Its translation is CASSLTYNEQFF.